This TCR beta chain was sequenced during a study of cytotoxic CD8 clonotypes in ibrutinib-treated CLL. Study-wide points: Baseline levels of clonality went above those of age-matched healthy donors and moved with circulating CD8+ T-cell counts. Public clonotypes (which were uncommon) either contracted or remained stable on treatment.

Depth targeted 1 in 200,000 to 1 in 1 million T cells, averaging 10x coverage per clonotype. Sequencing used immunoSEQ multiplex PCR; TCRdb keeps in-frame clones, though not all of them. The data show some 170,000 clones, with nearly 90% seen just once and 3% to 3.5% held by the top ten. CDR3 length: 16 residues. Germline V CDR1 and CDR2: SGHRS, YFSETQ. The germline V and J ends were trimmed by 0 bases and 1 base, with 13 bases remaining between them. Concerning this clone: Its antigen is not identified.

The rearrangement joins TRBV5-1 to TRBJ1-1; perhaps TRBD1 as D (5 bases). This clonotype was obtained from a human donor with chronic lymphocytic leukemia. Sequenced material: PBMCs, taken at disease progression, from a patient treated with ibrutinib. The CDR3 coding sequence is TGCGCCAGCAGCTTGGCGGCAGGGCAGTGGAACACTGAAGCTTTCTTT. Its translation: CASSLAAGQWNTEAFF.